This T cell receptor (beta chain) was sequenced in a study of breast tumors, draining lymph nodes, adjacent tissues. Findings of the study overall: Most tumor T cells seemingly derive from lymph node, then expand in tumor. Luminal-like breast cancer showed significantly greater tumor-nontumor repertoire similarity than basal-like breast cancer did. Tumor T cell lymph node origin was a supported hypothesis, not proven. Tumors had less TCR diversity than lymph nodes, more than nontumor tissue.

The lymph nodes were axillary draining lymph nodes from breast cancer patients. In its sample, this clonotype was seen many times. Its specificity is not known. TCRdb re-called the multiplex PCR reads with MiXCR, one entry per CDR3 protein. The sample holds some 130,000 distinct CDR3 sequences, just under 20% seen once. CDR1 and CDR2 from the germline V gene are MNHNS and SASEGT. The germline V and J ends were trimmed by 3 bases and 0 bases, with 9 bases remaining between them. This CDR3 has 16 amino acids. The TCR comes from a female donor with breast cancer. Some clones in this sample may be carry-over from other donors' samples. This rearrangement joins TRBV6-1 to TRBJ2-6; D gene unclear. Sequenced material: axillary lymph node tissue. In nucleotides, the CDR3 is TGTGCCAGCAGTGAGCAAAGAGGCTCTGGGGCCAACGTCCTGACTTTC. Protein: CASSEQRGSGANVLTF.